A single sample is the source of the 18 T cell receptor beta chains below, sequenced in a study of cytomegalovirus exposure and HLA in healthy donors. This table comes from immunoSEQ multiplex PCR, and its TCRdb copy is limited to in-frame clones, with some not included. The sample includes about 150,000 clones, just over 85% seen only once; the top ten take over 2%. Sample: PBMCs. These receptors were obtained from a human donor in good health.

V is TRBV6-6 and J is TRBJ2-1; 7 bases are shared with TRBD2. Trimming removed 5 bases from V and 8 bases from J; junction bases left unmatched: 12. The CDR3 is made up of 15 amino acids. Germline lookup yields CDR1 MNHNY and CDR2 SVGAGI (reference sequence). This chain's CDR3 is CASSLSGEGYHEQFF. The CDR3 bases are TGTGCCAGCAGTCTAAGTGGGGAGGGCTATCATGAGCAGTTCTTC.

Written as DNA, the CDR3 is TGTGCCAGTAGTCTTACAGAGACTAATGAAAAACTGTTTTTT. Residues: CASSLTETNEKLFF. The chain recombines TRBV19 with TRBJ1-4; D gene unclear. V lost 5 bases, J lost 2 bases, and 9 bases lay in between. CDR3 size: 14 residues. The germline V gene has CDR1 LNHDA and CDR2 SQIVND (reference sequence).

The chain couples TRBV6-5 to TRBJ2-2, with 8 bases identical to TRBD1. Per the germline V gene, CDR1 is MNHEY and CDR2 is SVGAGI. The V gene end was trimmed by 4 bases and the J gene end by 3 bases; junction bases not matched to a gene: 4. The CDR3 is made up of 15 amino acids. The CDR3 sequence is CASSSYRGDTGELFF. CDR3 DNA: TGTGCCAGCAGTTCATACAGGGGGGACACCGGGGAGCTGTTTTTT.

CDR3 in amino acids: CASSPLGGVDTGELFF. The CDR3 region has the DNA TGTGCCAGCAGCCCCCTGGGGGGGGTGGACACCGGGGAGCTGTTTTTT. The chain couples TRBV5-6 to TRBJ2-2; 7 nucleotides align to TRBD2. J lost 3 bases, V lost 4 bases, and 9 bases had no gene match. The germline gives CDR1 SGHDT, CDR2 YYEEEE. The CDR3 consists of 16 residues.

The genes are TRBV7-3 and TRBJ1-2, with 7 positions matching TRBD1. CDR1 SGHTA and CDR2 FQGTGA come from the germline V gene. The CDR3 runs to 15 residues. After removal of 5 bases from V and 9 bases from J, the junction contained 15 bases not matched to a gene. CDR3 nucleotide sequence: TGTGCCAGCAGCGATAGGACAGGAAAATCCCCATGCTACACCTTC. This sequence encodes CASSDRTGKSPCYTF.

This clone is a singleton in its sample. This chain uses TRBV6-5 with TRBJ1-2, with D maybe TRBD1 (6 bases). V lost 2 bases and J lost 3, with 10 bases in between. The CDR3 spans 14 residues. In germline, CDR1 is MNHEY, CDR2 SVGAGI. For the CDR3, the DNA is TGTGCCAGCAGTTACGCAGGGGCTCACTATGGCTACACCTTC. Translation: CASSYAGAHYGYTF.

The chain carries TRBV27 and TRBJ2-6; weak D call: TRBD1 (7 bases). From germline, CDR1 is MNHEY and CDR2 SMNVEV (reference sequence). This CDR3 comprises 18 residues. Trimming took 3 bases from V and 2 from J, leaving 17 bases between them. This chain's CDR3 is CASSFDRVRGAGANVLTF. The CDR3 DNA is TGTGCCAGCAGTTTCGACAGGGTGAGGGGGGCTGGGGCCAACGTCCTGACTTTC.

V and J are TRBV2 and TRBJ2-2; TRBD2 aligns across 9 bases. Germline CDR1 is SNHLY and CDR2 is FYNNEI. The CDR3 spans 17 residues. J was trimmed by 3 bases and V by 6 bases; bases with no gene match: 11. The CDR3 sequence: CASRPRRIAGDTGELFF. For the CDR3, the DNA is TGTGCCAGCAGACCTCGTCGGATAGCGGGGGACACCGGGGAGCTGTTTTTT.

V usage is TRBV18 and J usage is TRBJ2-1; TRBD1 agrees at 7 bases. The trim removed 3 bases at V and 5 bases at J, leaving 4 bases unmatched. CDR1 and CDR2 from the germline V gene are KGHSH and LQKENI. The CDR3 runs to 14 residues. The CDR3 here is CASSPRQGNNEQFF. The CDR3 DNA follows: TGTGCCAGCTCACCTAGACAGGGTAACAATGAGCAGTTCTTC.

The chain links TRBV4-2 to TRBJ2-3; 7 nucleotides line up with TRBD2. The CDR3 consists of 15 residues. The V segment lost 4 bases and the J segment 4 bases; nucleotides outside the gene matches: 8. Germline CDR1 and CDR2: LGHNA and YNFKEQ. The CDR3 sequence: CASSRVGGEADTQYF. The CDR3, as DNA: TGTGCCAGCAGCCGGGTGGGAGGGGAGGCAGATACGCAGTATTTT.

This clone showed up just once. The chain joins TRBV7-2 to TRBJ1-6; 9 nucleotides line up with TRBD1. The J segment lost 2 bases and the V segment lost 5 bases, leaving 4 bases of the junction unmatched. The germline CDR1 and CDR2 sequences are SGHTA and FQGNSA. This CDR3 is built from 16 residues. The DNA of the CDR3 is TGTGCCAGCAGCCCGGACAGGGGCGCCTATAATTCACCCCTCCACTTT. Protein sequence: CASSPDRGAYNSPLHF. Together with reference TRBV7-2 and TRBJ1-6, the CDR3 gives the full variable domain: GAGVSQSPSNKVTEKGKDVELRCDPISGHTALYWYRQSLGQGLEFLIYFQGNSAPDKSGLPSDRFSAERTGGSVSTLTIQRTQQEDSAVYLCASSPDRGAYNSPLHFGNGTRLTVT.

The gene calls are TRBV4-1 and TRBJ2-2; no clear D. Per germline, CDR1 MGHRA and CDR2 YSYEKL. The CDR3 is 14 amino acids. Trimming removed 0 bases from V and 4 bases from J, with 6 bases in between. CDR3 region: CASSQDLATGELFF. The CDR3 bases are TGCGCCAGCAGCCAAGACTTAGCCACCGGGGAGCTGTTTTTT.

The chain employs TRBV5-4 and TRBJ2-1; TRBD2 might be the D (5 bases). CDR3 size: 14 residues. Trimming stripped 2 bases from V and 4 bases from J, with 10 bases between. Germline loops: CDR1 SGHNT, CDR2 YYREEE (reference sequence). CDR3 amino acids: CASSLGGGYNEQFF. The CDR3 DNA sequence: TGTGCCAGCAGCTTAGGTGGAGGATACAATGAGCAGTTCTTC.

This rearrangement joins TRBV7-2 to TRBJ1-5, with D unresolved. The CDR3 has 15 amino acids. Germline V gene lookup returns CDR1 SGHTA and CDR2 FQGNSA. V lost 0 bases to trimming and J lost 6 bases, with 12 bases between them. The CDR3 protein is CASSLAVSSSQPQHF. As DNA, the CDR3 is TGTGCCAGCAGCTTAGCGGTATCGTCGAGTCAGCCCCAGCATTTT.

The genes are TRBV5-1 and TRBJ1-2; TRBD1 matches at 7 bases. CDR1 is SGHRS and CDR2 is YFSETQ in the germline V gene. There are 15 residues in the CDR3. After removal of 0 bases from V and 5 bases from J, the junction contained 7 bases not matched to a gene. The CDR3 sequence: CASSLVGTDAYGYTF. The CDR3 DNA reads TGCGCCAGCAGCTTGGTGGGGACAGACGCTTATGGCTACACCTTC.

The chain is built from TRBV6-1 and TRBJ1-1; D is unclear. The germline CDR1 and CDR2 sequences are MNHNS and SASEGT. This CDR3 region has 14 residues. Trimming removed 5 bases at V and 0 bases at J, with 10 bases between. The CDR3 DNA reads TGTGCCAGCAGTACTAACCATTTGAACACTGAAGCTTTCTTT. This translates into CASSTNHLNTEAFF.

The chain has TRBV5-1 and TRBJ1-1; 7 bases map to TRBD1. This CDR3 is built from 19 residues. CDR1 and CDR2 from the germline V gene are SGHRS and YFSETQ. V trimming: 3 bases; J trimming: 4 bases; junction bases outside the gene matches: 21. The CDR3 spells CASSSQGRGRESSGTEAFF. The CDR3 coding sequence is TGCGCCAGCAGCTCCCAAGGTAGGGGGCGAGAATCTAGTGGCACTGAAGCTTTCTTT.

The V call is TRBV5-1, the J call TRBJ2-1; 8 bases are a match to TRBD2. This CDR3 has 17 residues. The J segment lost 7 bases and the V segment lost 4 bases, leaving 16 bases of the junction unmatched. Germline V gene lookup returns CDR1 SGHRS and CDR2 YFSETQ. The CDR3 sequence: CASSLVPGLEVPNEQFF. The CDR3 bases are TGCGCCAGCAGCCTGGTACCGGGACTAGAGGTCCCGAATGAGCAGTTCTTC.